What follows are 32 T cell receptor beta chains derived from one specimen sequenced in a study of blood T cells in healthy people across ages. Through a sample-barcoded 5' primer and a J-beta primer mix, a second PCR was run for roughly 7 to 11 cycles. Each CDR3 protein is one row after TCRdb ran MiXCR on the 5' RACE reads. Among about a million distinct CDR3 sequences listed, around two fifths were seen once. The sequencing input was blood. Receptors were obtained from a man aged 18 to 30 in good health.

In its sample, this clonotype was seen a few times. The chain employs TRBV12-3 or TRBV12-4 and TRBJ1-1; D gene ambiguous. V was trimmed by 5 bases and J by 7 bases, leaving 20 bases between them. The CDR3 extends over 15 amino acids. CDR3: CASSARQGPSDEAFF. The CDR3, as DNA: TGTGCCAGCAGTGCCCGACAAGGGCCCTCTGATGAAGCTTTCTTT.

The rearrangement uses TRBV21-1 and TRBJ1-6; the table's D call TRBD1 went unverified against the DNA. TRBV21-1 has pseudogene status. The CDR3 has 15 amino acids. Here the CDR3 DNA reads TGTGCCAGCAGCAAAGACCGGGAAGATAATTCACCCCTCCACTTT. Its protein is CASSKDREDNSPLHF.

The chain joins TRBV25-1 to TRBJ2-5; unclear D gene. CDR1 and CDR2 from the germline V gene are MGHDK and SYGVNS. The CDR3 loop spans 12 amino acids. Trimming removed 11 bases at V and 5 bases at J, with 15 bases between. This CDR3 reads CAAPLGAETQYF. DNA for the CDR3: TGTGCCGCACCTCTCGGAGCTGAGACCCAGTACTTC.

J is TRBJ1-5 and V is TRBV20-1; 8 bases fit TRBD1. Trimming at V came to 5 bases and at J to 2 bases, leaving 5 bases not matched to a gene. Germline-derived CDR1 and CDR2 are DFQATT and SNEGSKA (reference sequence). CDR3 length: 14 amino acids. The CDR3 spells CSASETGGNQPQHF. The CDR3 DNA follows: TGCAGTGCTTCGGAGACAGGGGGCAATCAGCCCCAGCATTTT.

This clonotype has just a few counts. The rearrangement joins TRBV11-1 to TRBJ2-5; perhaps TRBD1 as D (6 bases). The CDR3 runs 15 residues. V was clipped by 4 bases and J by 1 base, with 13 bases between them. Germline V lookup: CDR1 SGHAT, CDR2 FQDESV (reference sequence). The DNA of the CDR3 is TGTGCCAGCAGCTCGCGGACAGCCGCCCAAGAGACCCAGTACTTC. As protein: CASSSRTAAQETQYF.

J is TRBJ1-2 and V is TRBV20-1; a weak D match, TRBD1 (6 bases). The germline V and J ends were trimmed by 4 bases and 7 bases, with 16 bases remaining between them. Per the germline V gene, CDR1 is DFQATT and CDR2 is SNEGSKA (reference sequence). This CDR3 has 13 amino acids. Here the CDR3 DNA reads TGCAGTGCTATTCGGACACAGGGAGGTGGCTACACCTTC. Its protein product is CSAIRTQGGGYTF.

A few counts support this clonotype. This rearrangement joins TRBV10-3 to TRBJ1-2; unclear D gene. In germline, CDR1 is ENHRY, CDR2 SYGVKD. The V gene lost 4 bases and the J gene lost 8 bases, with 8 bases spanning the gap. This CDR3 has 11 residues. DNA of the CDR3: TGTGCCATCAGTGGGGAGAACGGCTACACCTTC. It codes for CAISGENGYTF.

The table lists this clonotype with a few counts. This chain connects TRBV7-2 to TRBJ1-2; D possibly corresponds to TRBD1 (5 bases). The CDR3 runs to 15 residues. The V end lost 5 bases, the J end lost 3 bases, and 16 bases lay between the germline ends. Germline assignment: CDR1 SGHTA and CDR2 FQGNSA. CDR3 sequence (DNA): TGTGCCAGCAGCACCGCAGGGAGTTTCGACTATGGCTACACCTTC. Protein product: CASSTAGSFDYGYTF. The whole variable domain, filled in from reference TRBV7-2 and TRBJ1-2, reads GAGVSQSPSNKVTEKGKDVELRCDPISGHTALYWYRQSLGQGLEFLIYFQGNSAPDKSGLPSDRFSAERTGGSVSTLTIQRTQQEDSAVYLCASSTAGSFDYGYTFGSGTRLTVV.

This chain connects TRBV12-3 or TRBV12-4 to TRBJ2-2; D may be TRBD1 or TRBD2 (5 bases each). CDR3 size: 14 residues. Trimming shortened V by 7 bases and J by 0 bases, and 9 bases separated the two germline ends. In DNA form, the CDR3 reads TGTGCCAGCAAGGGACGCTCGAACACCGGGGAGCTGTTTTTT. Its protein is CASKGRSNTGELFF.

This clonotype was detected a few times. The chain links TRBV7-8 to TRBJ1-4; 10 bases agree with TRBD1. J was trimmed by 8 bases and V by 7 bases; bases with no gene match: 10. Germline CDR1 and CDR2: SGHVS and FQNEAQ. The CDR3 contains 15 residues. Written as DNA, the CDR3 is TGTGCCAGCACGGACAGGGGGATGATGGCAGAAAAACTGTTTTTT. It codes for CASTDRGMMAEKLFF.

The chain carries TRBV20-1 and TRBJ2-1; 13 bases agree with TRBD2. Germline V CDR1 and CDR2: DFQATT, SNEGSKA (reference sequence). The V segment lost 3 bases and the J segment 8 bases; nucleotides outside the gene matches: 7. The CDR3 sequence is 15 residues long. The CDR3 DNA follows: TGCAGTGCTAGCGAACTAGCGGGGGGGCTGGATGAGCAGTTCTTC. Protein: CSASELAGGLDEQFF.

The chain couples TRBV14 to TRBJ1-4, with a weak D call TRBD1 (5 bases). Germline V CDR1 and CDR2: SGHDN, FVKESK. Trimming took 2 bases from V and 8 from J, leaving 15 bases between them. CDR3 length: 15 amino acids. The CDR3 here is CASSQFPRDGEKLFF. CDR3 DNA sequence: TGTGCCAGCAGCCAATTCCCCAGGGATGGCGAAAAACTGTTTTTT.

With regard to this clonotype: A much larger clone sits a single nucleotide away, making a read error possible. The chain is built from TRBV10-3 and TRBJ2-5; D not resolved. Judging by the DNA end, TRBJ2-7 fits better; the J call may be wrong. The CDR3 has 15 amino acids. CDR1 and CDR2 from the germline V gene are ENHRY and SYGVKD. The CDR3 spells CAISPFNTADYEQYF. The CDR3 DNA follows: TGTGCCATCAGCCCTTTTAACACGGCCGACTACGAGCAGTACTTC.

This clonotype has a handful of counts. The junction departs from germline at one end; a sequencing error may be responsible. This chain joins TRBV7-4 and TRBJ1-4; D not resolved. Germline V lookup: CDR1 SGHVT, CDR2 SQSDAQ. The CDR3 spans 15 residues. Written as DNA, the CDR3 is TGTGCCAGCAGCTTATCCCGGCCAACTTATGAAAAACTGTTTTTT. This encodes CASSLSRPTYEKLFF.

This clonotype was picked up a small number of times. This chain connects TRBV20-1 to TRBJ1-1; D unclear. The CDR3 covers 14 residues. Germline lookup yields CDR1 DFQATT and CDR2 SNEGSKA (reference sequence). Trimming shortened V by 6 bases and J by 4 bases, and 18 bases separated the two germline ends. The chain's CDR3 is CSAPSPPDLTEAFF. The CDR3 DNA reads as TGCAGTGCACCCTCCCCCCCCGATCTCACTGAAGCTTTCTTT.

This clonotype showed up just a few times. The chain is built from TRBV11-2 and TRBJ2-3; no reliable D call. Germline V CDR1 and CDR2: SGHAT, FQNNGV. Trimming removed 6 bases from V and 1 base from J, with 11 bases in between. The CDR3 has 14 amino acids. The CDR3, as DNA: TGTGCCAGCAGGACCCCAGCAGGCACAGATACGCAGTATTTT. It yields the protein CASRTPAGTDTQYF.

V is TRBV27 and J is TRBJ2-3; 12 bases line up with TRBD2. Germline trimming cut 4 bases from V and 6 bases from J; bases unmatched to any gene: 8. The CDR3 extends over 16 amino acids. The germline CDR1 and CDR2 sequences are MNHEY and SMNVEV (reference sequence). The chain's CDR3 is CASSSATSGGLDTQYF. In DNA form, the CDR3 reads TGTGCCAGCAGTTCCGCGACTAGCGGGGGTTTGGATACGCAGTATTTT.

The chain carries TRBV28 and TRBJ2-1, with D hard to call. Germline V lookup: CDR1 MDHEN, CDR2 SYDVKM. V was shortened by 7 bases and J by 7 bases, with 8 bases between the two germline ends. There are 11 residues in the CDR3. The CDR3 sequence is CASTFGNEQFF. The CDR3 DNA reads as TGTGCCAGCACCTTCGGGAATGAGCAGTTCTTC.

This clonotype was seen a handful of times. The chain has TRBV5-1 and TRBJ2-2; no reliable D call. CDR3 length: 16 amino acids. Trimming took off 4 bases at V and 6 bases at J, with 19 bases between the two ends. The germline V gene has CDR1 SGHRS and CDR2 YFSETQ. CDR3 bases: TGCGCCAGCAGCCCTGTTGGTTGGGCTCTATCCGGGGAGCTGTTTTTT. It encodes CASSPVGWALSGELFF. Filled out from reference TRBV5-1 and TRBJ2-2, the complete variable domain reads KAGVTQTPRYLIKTRGQQVTLSCSPISGHRSVSWYQQTPGQGLQFLFEYFSETQRNKGNFPGRFSGRQFSNSRSEMNVSTLELGDSALYLCASSPVGWALSGELFFGEGSRLTVL.

This chain connects TRBV6-5 to TRBJ2-7, with 7 positions matching TRBD1. CDR3 size: 16 residues. Germline CDR1 and CDR2: MNHEY and SVGAGI. With 1 base clipped from V and 0 bases from J, the junction kept 6 bases outside the gene matches. This CDR3 is CASSYYDGTDSYEQYF. CDR3 coding DNA: TGTGCCAGCAGTTACTACGACGGGACAGACTCCTACGAGCAGTACTTC.

This clonotype was counted between two and nine times. The chain couples TRBV6-5 to TRBJ2-3, with a tentative D call TRBD2 (5 bases). CDR1 is MNHEY and CDR2 is SVGAGI in the germline V gene. Trimming removed 6 bases at V and 6 bases at J, with 19 bases between. This CDR3 region has 15 residues. The CDR3 spells CASSTGRPWEDTQYF. For the CDR3, the DNA is TGTGCCAGCAGCACGGGCCGTCCTTGGGAGGATACGCAGTATTTT.

The rearrangement uses TRBV6-5 and TRBJ2-1; 7 nucleotides agree with TRBD2. Germline V gives CDR1 MNHEY, CDR2 SVGAGI. V lost 0 bases to trimming and J lost 5 bases; unmatched junction nucleotides: 1. The CDR3 sequence is 14 residues long. The CDR3 DNA reads TGTGCCAGCAGTTACTCGGGAGGGGACAATGAGCAGTTCTTC. This gives the protein CASSYSGGDNEQFF.

This clonotype was detected only a few times. The chain uses TRBV4-1 and TRBJ2-2, with TRBD1 matching over 7 bases. Germline loops: CDR1 MGHRA, CDR2 YSYEKL. The V and J ends lost 3 bases and 1 base, in that order; junction bases with no gene match: 5. This CDR3 is 16 amino acids long. The DNA of the CDR3 is TGCGCCAGCAGCCATTACCGGACAGGGAACACCGGGGAGCTGTTTTTT. This gives the protein CASSHYRTGNTGELFF.

The rearrangement links TRBV4-2 to TRBJ1-1; D may be TRBD1 (5 bases). The CDR3 length is 15 residues. Germline CDR1 is LGHNA and CDR2 is YNFKEQ. The germline V and J ends were trimmed by 0 bases and 6 bases, with 14 bases remaining between them. This CDR3 reads CASSQDRGAAAEAFF. In DNA form, the CDR3 reads TGTGCCAGCAGCCAAGATCGCGGGGCAGCTGCTGAAGCTTTCTTT.

This clonotype was seen once. Mismatch with germline at one junction end may stem from a read error. The chain uses TRBV12-3 or TRBV12-4 and TRBJ2-3; 12 nucleotides agree with TRBD2. CDR3 size: 14 residues. The CDR3 DNA is TGTGCCAGCAGTCTAGCGGGGGGGCCGGGTACGCAGTATTTT. Translated, it gives CASSLAGGPGTQYF.

The chain uses TRBV6-2 or TRBV6-3 and TRBJ1-5; the D is unclear. CDR1 is MNHEY and CDR2 is SVGEGT in the germline V gene. The CDR3 is 13 amino acids. Trimming took off 5 bases at V and 7 bases at J, with 12 bases between the two ends. Written as DNA, the CDR3 is TGTGCCAGCAGTGACAAGGTTGGCCAGCCCCAGCATTTT. As protein: CASSDKVGQPQHF.

This clonotype was counted a few times. V is TRBV4-1 and J is TRBJ2-3; D tentatively reads TRBD1 or TRBD2 (5 bases each). Germline V gene data show CDR1 as MGHRA and CDR2 as YSYEKL. The germline V and J ends were trimmed by 3 bases and 4 bases, with 14 bases remaining between them. The CDR3 consists of 15 residues. In DNA, the CDR3 is TGCGCCAGCAGCCATGCCCCAGGGCGGGCAGATACGCAGTATTTT. This encodes CASSHAPGRADTQYF.

This clonotype has just a few counts. The V gene is TRBV7-9, the J gene TRBJ2-1; possible D gene TRBD1, 5 bases. Trimming took off 4 bases at V and 0 bases at J, with 13 bases between the two ends. The CDR3 sequence is 16 residues long. The V gene's germline CDR1 is SEHNR and CDR2 FQNEAQ (reference sequence). The CDR3 coding sequence is TGTGCCAGCAGCTCCTCCTTCGACAGCTCCTACAATGAGCAGTTCTTC. Its translation is CASSSSFDSSYNEQFF.

The chain employs TRBV10-3 and TRBJ2-2; D is uncertain. CDR3 size: 13 residues. The ends were cut back, 4 bases at V and 1 base at J, with 4 bases in the middle. CDR1 and CDR2 from the germline V gene are ENHRY and SYGVKD. CDR3 nucleotides: TGTGCCATCAGTGGACAGAACACCGGGGAGCTGTTTTTT. The encoded protein is CAISGQNTGELFF.

The chain has TRBV20-1 and TRBJ1-4, with D possibly being TRBD1 (5 bases). The germline CDR1 and CDR2 sequences are DFQATT and SNEGSKA (reference sequence). V lost 4 bases and J lost 6, with 12 bases in between. The CDR3 totals 13 residues. DNA for the CDR3: TGCAGTGCTACGACGGGGGACGATGAAAAACTGTTTTTT. Translating it yields CSATTGDDEKLFF.

This clonotype has only a few counts. This sequence joins TRBV4-1 and TRBJ1-1; 7 bases line up with TRBD1. The length of the CDR3 is 15 residues. Germline V gene sequence: CDR1 MGHRA, CDR2 YSYEKL. V lost 0 bases, J lost 2 bases, and 3 bases stayed unmatched. The CDR3 DNA reads TGCGCCAGCAGCCAAGAAGACAGGGTTAACACTGAAGCTTTCTTT. Protein: CASSQEDRVNTEAFF.

This clonotype has a count of ten or more. The rearrangement joins TRBV29-1 to TRBJ1-4, with D hard to call. The CDR3 covers 13 residues. The V end lost 4 bases, the J end lost 1 base, and 7 bases lay between the germline ends. Germline CDR1 SQVTM, CDR2 ANQGSEA. The CDR3 loop is CSVAGRTNEKLFF. DNA of the CDR3: TGCAGCGTTGCCGGGAGAACTAATGAAAAACTGTTTTTT. Full variable domain (outside the CDR3, taken from reference TRBV29-1 and TRBJ1-4): SAVISQKPSRDICQRGTSLTIQCQVDSQVTMMFWYRQQPGQSLTLIATANQGSEATYESGFVIDKFPISRPNLTFSTLTVSNMSPEDSSIYLCSVAGRTNEKLFFGSGTQLSVL.